The 30 T cell receptor beta chains reported below all come from one sample, sequenced in a study of OX40 agonist ivuxolimab in advanced cancers. Measured with immunoSEQ multiplex PCR; TCRdb has only the in-frame clones, and not every one. Counted here are about 120,000 clones, 85% to 95% occurring once; the ten biggest clones make up more than 0.15%. This specimen was CD4+ or CD8+ T cells sorted from blood, taken in a trial of the OX40 agonist ivuxolimab. The receptors shown here come from an adult with an advanced solid tumor such as melanoma, head and neck, liver or kidney cancer.

This chain links TRBV4-2 with TRBJ1-4; 11 bases line up with TRBD1. Germline V gene sequence: CDR1 LGHNA, CDR2 YNFKEQ. The CDR3 has 17 residues. The V gene end was trimmed by 0 bases and the J gene end by 2 bases; junction bases not matched to a gene: 2. The CDR3 region is CASSQDWTGGTNEKLFF. The CDR3 nucleotides are TGTGCCAGCAGCCAAGATTGGACAGGGGGCACTAATGAAAAACTGTTTTTT.

The chain combines TRBV9 with TRBJ1-4; the D gene is possibly TRBD1 (6 bases). Trimming took off 4 bases at V and 2 bases at J, with 12 bases between the two ends. The CDR3 runs 15 residues. Germline CDR1 SGDLS, CDR2 YYNGEE. CDR3 sequence reads: CASSPTGITNEKLFF. The CDR3 coding sequence is TGTGCCAGCAGCCCTACAGGGATCACTAATGAAAAACTGTTTTTT.

J is TRBJ2-7 and V is TRBV11-3; 8 bases fit TRBD2. The V and J ends lost 1 base and 5 bases, in that order; junction bases with no gene match: 7. The CDR3 spans 15 residues. Germline CDR1 reads SGHNT; CDR2 reads YENEEA. This CDR3 is CASSLGGTSQDEQYF. DNA for the CDR3: TGTGCCAGCAGCTTAGGCGGGACTAGTCAAGACGAGCAGTACTTC.

This clone was found a few times. The chain employs TRBV10-1 and TRBJ1-3; possibly TRBD1 for D (5 bases). Trimming took 3 bases from V and 2 from J, leaving 8 bases between them. The CDR3 runs 14 residues. Germline V gene lookup returns CDR1 WNHNN and CDR2 SYGVQD (reference sequence). CDR3 sequence: CASSEAGPGNTIYF. CDR3 sequence (DNA): TGCGCCAGCAGTGAAGCGGGGCCTGGAAACACCATATATTTT.

This clone was recorded only once. The V gene is TRBV30, the J gene TRBJ1-6; D is unresolved. Trimming removed 0 bases from V and 5 bases from J, with 14 bases in between. Germline CDR1 GTSNPN, CDR2 SVGIG (reference sequence). The CDR3 is 16 amino acids. The CDR3 region has the DNA TGTGCCTGGAGTGTACGGTGGGGTTTCGATAATTCACCCCTCCACTTT. This codes for CAWSVRWGFDNSPLHF. The whole variable domain, remainder taken from reference TRBV30 and TRBJ1-6, is SQTIHQWPATLVQPVGSPLSLECTVEGTSNPNLYWYRQAAGRGLQLLFYSVGIGQISSEVPQNLSASRPQDRQFILSSKKLLLSDSGFYLCAWSVRWGFDNSPLHFGNGTRLTVT.

This sequence joins TRBV29-1 and TRBJ1-1; 7 positions agree with TRBD1. The trim removed 6 bases at V and 1 base at J, leaving 2 bases unmatched. Germline lookup yields CDR1 SQVTM and CDR2 ANQGSEA. The CDR3 consists of 12 residues. As DNA, the CDR3 is TGCAGCGTCCGACAGGGGAACACTGAAGCTTTCTTT. Its translation: CSVRQGNTEAFF.

The rearrangement joins TRBV11-2 to TRBJ2-7; the D gene is possibly TRBD1 (5 bases). The V and J ends lost 3 bases and 3 bases respectively, with 9 bases between them. The CDR3 spans 13 residues. CDR1 is SGHAT and CDR2 is FQNNGV in the germline V gene. The CDR3 protein is CASSFMGLYEQYF. CDR3 sequence (DNA): TGTGCCAGCAGCTTTATGGGGCTCTACGAGCAGTACTTC.

The CDR3 loop reads CATSTRPGTGDTEAFF. CDR3 sequence (DNA): TGTGCCACCAGCACTAGACCCGGGACAGGGGACACTGAAGCTTTCTTT. V is TRBV15 and J is TRBJ1-1, with TRBD1 identical over 10 bases. Germline assignment: CDR1 LNHNV and CDR2 YYDKDF (reference sequence). The V gene end was trimmed by 4 bases and the J gene end by 3 bases; junction bases not matched to a gene: 8. The CDR3 sequence is 16 residues long.

The V and J genes are TRBV6-5 and TRBJ2-7, with D possibly matching TRBD1 (6 bases). The germline gives CDR1 MNHEY, CDR2 SVGAGI. Trimming cost V 5 bases and J 7 bases, with 9 bases left between them. This CDR3 has 11 residues. CDR3 loop: CASSTQGEQYF. CDR3 in DNA: TGTGCCAGCAGTACCCAGGGGGAGCAGTACTTC.

The chain couples TRBV7-9 to TRBJ1-5; no firm D call. CDR1 and CDR2 (germline): SEHNR, FQNEAQ (reference sequence). The CDR3 sequence is 14 residues long. The V and J ends lost 1 base and 2 bases respectively, with 6 bases between them. In nucleotides, the CDR3 is TGTGCCAGCAGCTTAGTGGGAGGCAATCAGCCCCAGCATTTT. Its translation: CASSLVGGNQPQHF.

The chain combines TRBV5-1 with TRBJ1-5; no reliable D call. Trimming removed 0 bases at V and 4 bases at J, with 8 bases between. Germline CDR1 is SGHRS and CDR2 is YFSETQ. The CDR3 consists of 14 residues. CDR3 sequence: CASSLDGINQPQHF. For the CDR3, the DNA is TGCGCCAGCAGCTTGGACGGTATAAATCAGCCCCAGCATTTT.

The chain has TRBV6-1 and TRBJ2-7; D gene uncertain. This CDR3 contains 13 residues. With 3 bases removed from V and 2 bases from J, the gap between germline ends came to 8 bases. Germline assignment: CDR1 MNHNS and CDR2 SASEGT. DNA of the CDR3: TGTGCCAGCAGTGATAGAGTCACCTACGAGCAGTACTTC. It is translated as CASSDRVTYEQYF.

The chain combines TRBV2 with TRBJ1-1, with D perhaps TRBD1 (5 bases). This CDR3 comprises 13 residues. Germline CDR1 SNHLY, CDR2 FYNNEI. The V and J ends lost 7 bases and 0 bases respectively, with 9 bases between them. CDR3 sequence: CASNRQLNTEAFF. In DNA form, the CDR3 reads TGTGCCAGCAATCGACAGTTGAACACTGAAGCTTTCTTT.

This chain links TRBV28 with TRBJ2-1; 10 bases are a match to TRBD2. The length of the CDR3 is 17 residues. The germline V gene encodes CDR1 MDHEN and CDR2 SYDVKM. The ends lost 2 bases at V and 3 bases at J; junction bases unmatched: 7. CDR3: CASSLPPPSGGYNEQFF. CDR3 nucleotides: TGTGCCAGCAGTTTACCCCCCCCTAGCGGGGGCTACAATGAGCAGTTCTTC. The variable domain in full, completed from reference TRBV28 and TRBJ2-1, reads DVKVTQSSRYLVKRTGEKVFLECVQDMDHENMFWYRQDPGLGLRLIYFSYDVKMKEKGDIPEGYSVSREKKERFSLILESASTNQTSMYLCASSLPPPSGGYNEQFFGPGTRLTVL.

V is TRBV5-1 and J is TRBJ2-2; D might be TRBD1 or TRBD2, each matching 5 bases. The germline gives CDR1 SGHRS, CDR2 YFSETQ. Between the trimmed V and J ends, which lost 1 base and 6 bases, there was a span of 19 bases. The CDR3 spans 17 residues. DNA of the CDR3: TGCGCCAGCAGCTTGCCGGGACCCCCTTTGGGAGCCGGGGAGCTGTTTTTT. Translating gives CASSLPGPPLGAGELFF.

CDR3 residues: CASSPRTGGSYEQYF. In DNA, the CDR3 is TGTGCCAGCTCACCAAGGACAGGGGGCTCCTACGAGCAGTACTTC. The chain is built from TRBV18 and TRBJ2-7; 10 nucleotides align to TRBD1. Germline V gives CDR1 KGHSH, CDR2 LQKENI. The CDR3 is 15 residues long. The J segment lost 0 bases and the V segment lost 2 bases, leaving 1 base of the junction unmatched. Using reference TRBV18 and TRBJ2-7 for the parts outside the CDR3, the full variable domain is NAGVMQNPRHLVRRRGQEARLRCSPMKGHSHVYWYRQLPEEGLKFMVYLQKENIIDESGMPKERFSAEFPKEGPSILRIQQVVRGDSAAYFCASSPRTGGSYEQYFGPGTRLTVT.

V gene TRBV5-1 combines with J gene TRBJ1-5, with no clear D. The germline V gene has CDR1 SGHRS and CDR2 YFSETQ. V lost 3 bases, J lost 5 bases, and 9 bases lay in between. The CDR3 runs to 13 residues. In DNA, the CDR3 is TGCGCCAGCAGCTCTGGACCGGATCAGCCCCAGCATTTT. It is translated as CASSSGPDQPQHF.

The rearrangement links TRBV27 to TRBJ1-1; D unclear. Germline V gene data show CDR1 as MNHEY and CDR2 as SMNVEV (reference sequence). Between the trimmed V and J ends, which lost 0 bases and 5 bases, there was a span of 10 bases. This CDR3 contains 14 residues. The CDR3: CASSLSMVGTEAFF. For the CDR3, the DNA is TGTGCCAGCAGTTTATCGATGGTGGGGACTGAAGCTTTCTTT.

The rearrangement uses TRBV7-9 and TRBJ2-3; D remains ambiguous. V shed 2 bases and J shed 3 bases, with 9 bases lying between them. CDR1 SEHNR and CDR2 FQNEAQ come from the germline V gene (reference sequence). This CDR3 is 14 amino acids long. The CDR3 bases are TGTGCCAGCAGCTTAAATGGGGTGACAGATACGCAGTATTTT. It codes for CASSLNGVTDTQYF. The full variable domain, its missing parts supplied by reference TRBV7-9 and TRBJ2-3, is DTGVSQNPRHKITKRGQNVTFRCDPISEHNRLYWYRQTLGQGPEFLTYFQNEAQLEKSRLLSDRFSAERPKGSFSTLEIQRTEQGDSAMYLCASSLNGVTDTQYFGPGTRLTVL.

The J gene is TRBJ2-5, the V gene TRBV7-9; D possibly corresponds to TRBD1 (5 bases). Looked up from germline, CDR1 is SEHNR and CDR2 is FQNEAQ (reference sequence). The CDR3 spans 17 residues. V lost 5 bases and J lost 2, with 21 bases in between. The CDR3 here is CASSARTHTRQQETQYF. CDR3 DNA sequence: TGTGCCAGCAGCGCACGTACACACACCCGACAGCAAGAGACCCAGTACTTC.

The chain employs TRBV7-2 and TRBJ2-7; D tentatively fits TRBD1 or TRBD2 (6 bases each). The V end was cut by 2 bases, the J end by 7 bases, with 15 bases between. The CDR3 totals 14 residues. From germline, CDR1 is SGHTA and CDR2 FQGNSA. This CDR3 is CASSLLGLTGEQYF. The CDR3 DNA follows: TGTGCCAGCAGCTTATTGGGACTCACAGGGGAGCAGTACTTC.

The V and J genes are TRBV7-2 and TRBJ1-1; perhaps TRBD1 as D (6 bases). The V end lost 3 bases, the J end lost 5 bases, and 10 bases lay between the germline ends. The CDR3 loop spans 13 amino acids. Germline-derived CDR1 and CDR2 are SGHTA and FQGNSA. CDR3 DNA sequence: TGTGCCAGCAGCTTGACAGGTACAACTGAAGCTTTCTTT. Translating it yields CASSLTGTTEAFF.

The chain has TRBV6-5 and TRBJ2-7, with 8 positions matching TRBD1. The germline V gene encodes CDR1 MNHEY and CDR2 SVGAGI. With 0 bases clipped from V and 2 bases from J, the junction kept 6 bases outside the gene matches. This CDR3 comprises 16 residues. CDR3 in DNA: TGTGCCAGCAGTTACTCGACAGGGGTGAGGGCCTACGAGCAGTACTTC. As protein: CASSYSTGVRAYEQYF.

The V gene is TRBV4-1, the J gene TRBJ2-7; D possibly corresponds to TRBD2 (5 bases). Trimming removed 4 bases from V and 4 bases from J, with 14 bases in between. Germline CDR1 reads MGHRA; CDR2 reads YSYEKL. The CDR3 extends over 14 amino acids. The CDR3 here is CASSPRTGGYEQYF. CDR3 nucleotide sequence: TGCGCCAGCAGCCCCCGAACGGGCGGGTACGAGCAGTACTTC.

This clone was observed once. The V and J genes are TRBV9 and TRBJ2-2, with unresolved D. The CDR3 consists of 16 residues. Trimming pared 1 base from V and 3 bases from J, leaving 13 bases between. Germline CDR1 is SGDLS and CDR2 is YYNGEE. CDR3 amino acids: CASSVRADIDTGELFF. CDR3 coding DNA: TGTGCCAGCAGCGTACGGGCAGATATCGACACCGGGGAGCTGTTTTTT. Complete variable domain (other parts from reference TRBV9 and TRBJ2-2): DSGVTQTPKHLITATGQRVTLRCSPRSGDLSVYWYQQSLDQGLQFLIQYYNGEERAKGNILERFSAQQFPDLHSELNLSSLELGDSALYFCASSVRADIDTGELFFGEGSRLTVL.

The chain carries TRBV18 and TRBJ2-1; perhaps TRBD1 as D (5 bases). Germline V CDR1 and CDR2: KGHSH, LQKENI. Trimming pared 4 bases from V and 4 bases from J, leaving 5 bases between. The CDR3 has 12 amino acids. Written as DNA, the CDR3 is TGTGCCAGCTCACGACAGTACAATGAGCAGTTCTTC. It translates to CASSRQYNEQFF.

This clone is a singleton in its sample. V usage is TRBV14 and J usage is TRBJ2-7; D could derive from TRBD1 or TRBD2 (5 bases each). Germline CDR1 and CDR2: SGHDN and FVKESK. Trimming pared 1 base from V and 5 bases from J, leaving 21 bases between. CDR3 length: 17 residues. CDR3 DNA: TGTGCCAGCAGCCAAGGAAAGCGCCGAGTGGGGGTTAACGAGCAGTACTTC. This sequence encodes CASSQGKRRVGVNEQYF. Using reference TRBV14 and TRBJ2-7 for the parts outside the CDR3, the full variable domain is EAGVTQFPSHSVIEKGQTVTLRCDPISGHDNLYWYRRVMGKEIKFLLHFVKESKQDESGMPNNRFLAERTGGTYSTLKVQPAELEDSGVYFCASSQGKRRVGVNEQYFGPGTRLTVT.

The chain links TRBV20-1 to TRBJ1-5, with unresolved D. The CDR3 runs 11 residues. Germline assignment: CDR1 DFQATT and CDR2 SNEGSKA (reference sequence). The ends were cut back, 0 bases at V and 11 bases at J, with 8 bases in the middle. In DNA, the CDR3 is TGCAGTGCTAGAGAAAGAGTAGCCCAGCATTTT. Translated, it gives CSARERVAQHF.

This clone appeared once. The chain recombines TRBV2 with TRBJ1-2; a weak D match, TRBD1 (6 bases). There are 13 residues in the CDR3. CDR1 and CDR2 from the germline V gene are SNHLY and FYNNEI. V lost 4 bases, J lost 3 bases, and 9 bases lay in between. The CDR3 coding sequence is TGTGCCAGCAGTGTGCGACAGGACTATGGCTACACCTTC. Translating it yields CASSVRQDYGYTF.

The CDR3 here is CASSAGVNTGELFF. The CDR3 DNA is TGTGCCTCTTCAGCGGGGGTGAACACCGGGGAGCTGTTTTTT. This chain joins TRBV19 and TRBJ2-2, with 8 positions matching TRBD2. The CDR3 totals 14 residues. Germline CDR1 LNHDA, CDR2 SQIVND (reference sequence). V was pared by 11 bases and J by 1 base, with 6 bases of the junction left unmatched.